This TCR beta chain derives from a study of T cell responses to AZD1222 COVID-19 vaccine. The study's findings and limits: There were vaccine-associated CD4 TCRs across spike, dominant at 160-218 and 743-854. Spike-specific TCR breadth and depth both grew after two AZD1222 doses. Within unmutated variant regions lay the reported targets of nearly half of spike-specific TCRs. Clonal diversity was possibly underestimated, and the donors were mostly white British, with more females.

The repertoire was sequenced with immunoSEQ multiplex PCR; TCRdb's copy has only in-frame clones and lacks some. The sample includes more than 110,000 clones. Note on this clone: Its antigen is not known.

The CDR3 runs 12 residues. V shed 2 bases and J shed 5 bases, with 4 bases lying between them. Germline CDR1 reads KGHSH; CDR2 reads LQKENI. This chain links TRBV18 with TRBJ2-1; D uncertain. The sequenced sample consisted of peripheral blood. The source of this sequence is an adult in good health. Here the CDR3 reads CASSPFDNEQFF. The CDR3 DNA reads TGTGCCAGCTCACCATTTGACAATGAGCAGTTCTTC.